These T cell receptor beta chains were read from a single sample in a study of blood T cell repertoires in COVID-19. TCRdb keeps only in-frame clones here, not all; method: immunoSEQ multiplex PCR. The sample carries approximately 110,000 clones, 80% to 90% recorded once. Sequenced input: peripheral blood. The receptors derive from a woman older than 75 with acute or convalescent COVID-19. Both conserved end residues are part of each CDR3. A D gene is named only where the DNA matches it firmly. The size field is filled for only some rows; it gives once, few, many or a size class.

v_call	d_call	clone_size	cdr3_length	j_call	cdr3_nt	cdr3_aa
TRBV7-9	TRBD1	once	14	TRBJ2-3	TGTGCCAGCAGCCCCACAGGGGCCACAGATACGCAGTATTTT	CASSPTGATDTQYF
TRBV5-4	.	.	15	TRBJ2-7	TGTGCCAGCAGCAAAGATGGACAGAAATCCTACGAGCAGTACTTC	CASSKDGQKSYEQYF
TRBV18	.	.	13	TRBJ2-2	TGTGCCAGCTCACCGTCAAATCCCGGGGAGCTGTTTTTT	CASSPSNPGELFF
TRBV7-2	.	.	14	TRBJ1-5	TGTGCCAGCAGCTTATATCAGGGAGGCCAGCCCCAGCATTTT	CASSLYQGGQPQHF
TRBV28	TRBD1	.	15	TRBJ2-7	TGTGCCAGCAGCCCAGGGGACAGGCCTCTTTTCGAGCAGTACTTC	CASSPGDRPLFEQYF
TRBV7-2	TRBD1	.	14	TRBJ2-7	TGTGCCAGCAGCCTTGAGGCAGGGGGCTACGAGCAGTACTTC	CASSLEAGGYEQYF
TRBV6-1	.	once	17	TRBJ1-6	TGTGCCAGCAGTGAAGCTCAGGGGAGCTCCTATAATTCACCCCTCCACTTT	CASSEAQGSSYNSPLHF
TRBV2	TRBD1	.	13	TRBJ1-2	TGTGCCAGTAGGACAGGGTCTAACTATGGCTACACCTTC	CASRTGSNYGYTF
TRBV27	.	once	12	TRBJ2-2	TGTGCCAGCAGTTCAGACACCGGGGAGCTGTTTTTT	CASSSDTGELFF
TRBV19	TRBD1	.	14	TRBJ2-7	TGTGCCAGTAGACCGGGACAGGGGGCGTACGAGCAGTACTTC	CASRPGQGAYEQYF
TRBV10-3	.	.	14	TRBJ1-2	TGTGCCATCAGTGAGGCCCGGGGGGACTATGGCTACACCTTC	CAISEARGDYGYTF
TRBV29-1	.	few	10	TRBJ1-2	TGCAGCGTTGAAAGGGGTGGCTACACCTTC	CSVERGGYTF
TRBV7-9	.	.	15	TRBJ2-5	TGTGCCAGCAGCTTAGGGCCGAAGACAGGAGAGACCCAGTACTTC	CASSLGPKTGETQYF
TRBV27	.	few	12	TRBJ2-3	TGTGCCAGCAGGGTCGGGTCCAGGGCGCAGTATTTT	CASRVGSRAQYF
TRBV7-9	TRBD2	few	15	TRBJ2-1	TGTGCCAGCAGCTCCTTAGCGGGGGGGCGCTATGAGCAGTTCTTC	CASSSLAGGRYEQFF
TRBV10-2	TRBD2	once	12	TRBJ2-4	TGCGCCAGCTTTTCGAGCGGGGATGGTCAGTACTTC	CASFSSGDGQYF
TRBV5-4	.	.	15	TRBJ1-2	TGTGCCAGCAGCTTGGATTGGGGGCTTAGCTATGGCTACACCTTC	CASSLDWGLSYGYTF
TRBV28	.	.	15	TRBJ1-5	TGTGCCAGCAGTCTGGCGGGGAATAGCAATCAGCCCCAGCATTTT	CASSLAGNSNQPQHF
TRBV29-1	TRBD2	.	15	TRBJ2-1	TGCAGCGTTGAAGAGGGTACTAGCGGGGACAATGAGCAGTTCTTC	CSVEEGTSGDNEQFF
TRBV18	.	.	16	TRBJ2-2	TGTGCCAGCTCAAGGGACATACTCCTACAAACCGGGGAGCTGTTTTTT	CASSRDILLQTGELFF
TRBV5-1	TRBD2	.	16	TRBJ2-5	TGCGCCAGCAGCTTGGGCGGACTAGCGGCACGGGAGACCCAGTACTTC	CASSLGGLAARETQYF
TRBV7-8	.	.	13	TRBJ1-2	TGTGCCAGCAGCCCAAGTCGAGGACTGAGCTACACCTTC	CASSPSRGLSYTF
TRBV28	.	.	13	TRBJ2-7	TGTGCCAGCAGTTCAGGGACAACCTACGAGCAGTACTTC	CASSSGTTYEQYF
TRBV6-6	TRBD1	.	17	TRBJ1-2	TGTGCCAGCAGTCGGGGATCCGGGACAGGGATGTTTTACGGCTACACCTTC	CASSRGSGTGMFYGYTF
TRBV10-3	.	.	13	TRBJ2-7	TGTGCCACCCGGGGAAAGGAGGGCTACGAGCAGTACTTC	CATRGKEGYEQYF
TRBV18	TRBD2	.	16	TRBJ2-1	TGTGCCAGCTCAACGAGCGGACTAGCGAAATACAATGAGCAGTTCTTC	CASSTSGLAKYNEQFF
TRBV7-8	.	.	13	TRBJ1-4	TGTGCCAGCAGCTTAGACAGGGTTGAAAAACTGTTTTTT	CASSLDRVEKLFF
TRBV6-5	TRBD1	.	13	TRBJ1-1	TGTGCCAGCAGTCGGGACAGGGTAGCTGAAGCTTTCTTT	CASSRDRVAEAFF
TRBV28	TRBD1	.	15	TRBJ2-6	TGTGCCAGCAGTAGACAGGGCCCTGGGGCCAACGTCCTGACTTTC	CASSRQGPGANVLTF
TRBV6-5	TRBD1	once	14	TRBJ2-7	TGTGCCAGCAGTTACTCGGGACAGGGGAGCGAGCAGTACTTC	CASSYSGQGSEQYF
TRBV27	TRBD1	.	13	TRBJ1-6	TGTGCCAGCACAGGGGGGAAGAATTCACCCCTCCACTTT	CASTGGKNSPLHF
TRBV21-1	.	few	16	TRBJ2-7	TGTGCCAGCAGCCCCCCGGGGGTCTTTAACTCCTACGAGCAGTACTTC	CASSPPGVFNSYEQYF
TRBV6-5	.	.	11	TRBJ1-5	TGTGCCAGCAGTTACGGGGAGACCCAGCATTTT	CASSYGETQHF
TRBV5-6	.	.	12	TRBJ1-2	TGTGCCAGCAGCTCATCAGCGTATGGCTACACCTTC	CASSSSAYGYTF
TRBV30	.	few	14	TRBJ1-6	TGTGCCTGGAGGGCTCCCGGGGAAAGCTCACCCCTCCACTTT	CAWRAPGESSPLHF
TRBV5-1	.	.	13	TRBJ2-7	TGCGCCAGCAGTAGCGGATCAGGCTACGAGCAGTACTTC	CASSSGSGYEQYF
TRBV19	.	few	17	TRBJ1-5	TGTGCCAGTAGACTCTCGGGGGGCGAGTTTGGCAATCAGCCCCAGCATTTT	CASRLSGGEFGNQPQHF
TRBV11-2	.	.	15	TRBJ2-3	TGTGCCAGCAGCTTAGATTCCCTCAGCACAGATACGCAGTATTTT	CASSLDSLSTDTQYF
TRBV29-1	.	.	11	TRBJ1-2	TGCAGCGTTCTACAGGGTAAGGGCTACACCTTC	CSVLQGKGYTF
TRBV6-5	TRBD1	once	14	TRBJ1-1	TGTGCCAGCAAGGGTCAGGGGGCGATAACTGAAGCTTTCTTT	CASKGQGAITEAFF
TRBV3-1/TRBV3-2	.	.	11	TRBJ1-1	TGTGCCAGCAGCCACGGCAGAGGGGCTTTCTTT	CASSHGRGAFF
TRBV27	.	.	13	TRBJ2-1	TGTGCCAGCAAGGGGCAGAACAACAATGAGCAGTTCTTC	CASKGQNNNEQFF
TRBV11-1	.	.	13	TRBJ1-5	TGTGCCAGCAGCTTAGGGCAAAATCAGCCCCAGCATTTT	CASSLGQNQPQHF
TRBV28	.	.	14	TRBJ1-1	TGTGCCAGCAGTTTAATCGGGGTTACGACTGAAGCTTTCTTT	CASSLIGVTTEAFF
TRBV4-1	.	.	11	TRBJ1-2	TGCGCCAGCAGCCAAGCTTCGGGCTACACCTTC	CASSQASGYTF
TRBV5-8	.	.	14	TRBJ2-5	TGTGCCAGCAGGTACCAGGGAAGGCAAGAGACCCAGTACTTC	CASRYQGRQETQYF
TRBV2	.	.	12	TRBJ1-4	TGTGCCAGCAGGGGGGCCGTTGAAAAACTGTTTTTT	CASRGAVEKLFF
TRBV5-1	TRBD1	.	15	TRBJ2-7	TGCGCCAGCAGCTTGGGGGGACAGGGCCAGGACGAGCAGTACTTC	CASSLGGQGQDEQYF
TRBV19	.	.	13	TRBJ1-5	TGTGCCAGTATAAGGCAGGGTTGTCAGCCCCAGCATTTT	CASIRQGCQPQHF